This T cell receptor (beta chain) emerged from a study of cytomegalovirus exposure and HLA in healthy donors. General study findings and limits: High sensitivity and specificity were reportedly achieved when the classifier diagnosed cytomegalovirus status.

PCR amplification relied on 60 Vbeta primers (plus 13 Jbeta primers). Original handling: In a later analysis, the count reached 80 million or so unique TCR beta chains, with around 11 million shared. Repertoires were generated with immunoSEQ multiplex PCR, while TCRdb's copy carries only in-frame clones and drops some. The V and J calls and clone size were taken over from that table, and D and trimming were inferred from the DNA. This table holds approximately 31,000 clones, approximately 87% found once. As to this clone: Its antigen is undetermined.

Germline lookup yields CDR1 SEHNR and CDR2 FQNEAQ (reference sequence). This CDR3 comprises 16 residues. The V gene end was trimmed by 3 bases and the J gene end by 4 bases; junction bases not matched to a gene: 8. The J gene is TRBJ1-4, the V gene TRBV7-9; 7 bases match TRBD1. The clonotype comes from a boy between 10 and 17 years old in good health and CMV-seronegative. The sample comprised PBMCs. The CDR3 here is CASSFEKGQNNEKLFF. The CDR3 DNA reads TGTGCCAGCAGCTTCGAAAAGGGACAGAATAATGAAAAACTGTTTTTT.